The rows below give T cell receptor beta chains drawn from one sample of a study of siplizumab effects on memory and regulatory T cells. TCRdb's table, derived via immunoSEQ multiplex PCR, lists solely in-frame clones and lacks some. The data hold over 50,000 clones, with 70% to 90% observed a single time. The sequenced sample consisted of memory CD4+ T cells sorted from blood. The source is a human donor in good health. CDR3s include the opening cysteine and the closing phenylalanine or tryptophan. Fields, in order: CDR3 DNA, CDR3 protein, J gene, clone size, D gene, V gene. A D gene is named only where the DNA matches it firmly. Size tells how often a clone was seen (once, few, many) or the class of an expanded clone, and some rows leave it out.

DNA: TGTGCCATCAGCCTACAGGGAAACACTGAAGCTTTCTTT
CDR3: CAISLQGNTEAFF
J: TRBJ1-1
size: few
D: NA
V: TRBV10-3

DNA: TGTGCCAGCAGCTTAGACGTGGCGGTAGGGGGGGAGCCCCAGCATTTT
CDR3: CASSLDVAVGGEPQHF
J: TRBJ1-5
size: few
D: NA
V: TRBV11-2

DNA: TGTGCCAGCAGCCCGGGGCGTGGGTACACCGGGGAGCTGTTTTTT
CDR3: CASSPGRGYTGELFF
J: TRBJ2-2
size: few
D: NA
V: TRBV5-6

DNA: TGTGCCACCAGCAGATCTCAGACGGGGGCTAACTATGGCTACACCTTC
CDR3: CATSRSQTGANYGYTF
J: TRBJ1-2
size: once
D: NA
V: TRBV15

DNA: TGTGCCAGCAGCAAAATGAGACTCCCATTCGGATTCGGTCAACTAGCGGGAGCCTACAATGAGCAGTTCTTC
CDR3: CASSKMRLPFGFGQLAGAYNEQFF
J: TRBJ2-1
size: NA
D: NA
V: TRBV21-1

DNA: TGCGCCAGCAGTCAACAGAGCACTGAAGCTTTCTTT
CDR3: CASSQQSTEAFF
J: TRBJ1-1
size: NA
D: NA
V: TRBV5-1

DNA: TGTGCCAGCAGCGTAGCAAGGGAAAATTCACCCCTCCACTTT
CDR3: CASSVARENSPLHF
J: TRBJ1-6
size: NA
D: NA
V: TRBV9

DNA: TGCGCCAGCAGCACCATGTTGCTTCGGGTGCCCACTGAAGCTTTCTTT
CDR3: CASSTMLLRVPTEAFF
J: TRBJ1-1
size: NA
D: NA
V: TRBV5-1

DNA: TGTGCCAGCAGTTCGTACCAGGGCTATGGCTACACCTTC
CDR3: CASSSYQGYGYTF
J: TRBJ1-2
size: NA
D: NA
V: TRBV6-6

DNA: TGTGCTGGCGGGCTAGCGGGAACCGGGGAGCTGTTTTTT
CDR3: CAGGLAGTGELFF
J: TRBJ2-2
size: few
D: TRBD2
V: TRBV7-7

DNA: TGTGCCAGCAGGAACGAGGGGGGCACCGGGGAGCTGTTTTTT
CDR3: CASRNEGGTGELFF
J: TRBJ2-2
size: NA
D: NA
V: TRBV6-1

DNA: TGTGCCAGCAGTCTACAGGGGACCGGGGCCAACGTCCTGACTTTC
CDR3: CASSLQGTGANVLTF
J: TRBJ2-6
size: NA
D: TRBD1
V: TRBV2

DNA: TGTGCCAGCAGCGGGAGGGTAGGCGAGCAGTACTTC
CDR3: CASSGRVGEQYF
J: TRBJ2-7
size: NA
D: TRBD2
V: TRBV5-6

DNA: TGTGCCAGCAGCCCTGAGTGGGTCCGGGGGTCACCCCTCCACTTT
CDR3: CASSPEWVRGSPLHF
J: TRBJ1-6
size: once
D: NA
V: TRBV5-4

DNA: TGCGCCAGCAGGTTGGGACTGACGAGCTCCTACGAGCAGTACTTC
CDR3: CASRLGLTSSYEQYF
J: TRBJ2-7
size: NA
D: NA
V: TRBV5-1

DNA: TGTGCCAGCAGCTTGTGGGGAGGGGACAGGTGGGCCTCTGAAGCTTTCTTT
CDR3: CASSLWGGDRWASEAFF
J: TRBJ1-1
size: NA
D: TRBD1
V: TRBV7-9

DNA: TGCGCCAGCAGCTCGAAGCCCGGACAGTCTAGCTCTGGAAACACCATATATTTT
CDR3: CASSSKPGQSSSGNTIYF
J: TRBJ1-3
size: NA
D: NA
V: TRBV5-1

DNA: TGTGCCAGCTCACCCACAGCCTGGGAGCTGTTTTTT
CDR3: CASSPTAWELFF
J: TRBJ2-2
size: NA
D: NA
V: TRBV18

DNA: TGTGCCAGCAGCTTAGGGGCTAGCGGGCAACTAACAGATACGCAGTATTTT
CDR3: CASSLGASGQLTDTQYF
J: TRBJ2-3
size: NA
D: TRBD2
V: TRBV11-3

DNA: TGTGCCATCAGTCCCGGTAATGCCTACGAGCAGTACTTC
CDR3: CAISPGNAYEQYF
J: TRBJ2-7
size: few
D: NA
V: TRBV10-3

DNA: TGTGCCAGCAGCTTGGGCGGGAGGGCCTACGAGCAGTACTTC
CDR3: CASSLGGRAYEQYF
J: TRBJ2-7
size: NA
D: TRBD2
V: TRBV7-2

DNA: TGTGCCAGCAGTGGAGGACTAGCGGGGGGAGAGACCCAGTACTTC
CDR3: CASSGGLAGGETQYF
J: TRBJ2-5
size: NA
D: TRBD2
V: TRBV6-6

DNA: TGTGCCAGCAGGGCCGGACTAGCGCACAATGAGCAGTTCTTC
CDR3: CASRAGLAHNEQFF
J: TRBJ2-1
size: NA
D: TRBD2
V: TRBV2

DNA: TGCGCCAGCAGTCAAGGTCGACAGGGGCCGAATTACGAGCAGTACTTC
CDR3: CASSQGRQGPNYEQYF
J: TRBJ2-7
size: NA
D: TRBD1
V: TRBV23-1

DNA: TGTGCCTGGAGAGCCGGGACTAGCGTCTACAATGAGCAGTTCTTC
CDR3: CAWRAGTSVYNEQFF
J: TRBJ2-1
size: NA
D: TRBD2
V: TRBV30

DNA: TGTGCCAGCCCCAATGAGCAGTTCTTC
CDR3: CASPNEQFF
J: TRBJ2-1
size: NA
D: NA
V: TRBV7-2

DNA: TGTGCCAGCAGCCAAGATATTGTTGGCTCTGGAAACACCATATATTTT
CDR3: CASSQDIVGSGNTIYF
J: TRBJ1-3
size: NA
D: NA
V: TRBV14

DNA: TGTGCCAGCAGCTTAGCGGTCATGTCTTACGAGCAGTACTTC
CDR3: CASSLAVMSYEQYF
J: TRBJ2-7
size: NA
D: NA
V: TRBV11-2

DNA: TGTGCCACCAGCAGAGATGAAAACATTCAGTACTTC
CDR3: CATSRDENIQYF
J: TRBJ2-4
size: NA
D: NA
V: TRBV15

DNA: TGTGCCAGCTCACCGGGGACACCGGGGGGCTACGAGCAGTACTTC
CDR3: CASSPGTPGGYEQYF
J: TRBJ2-7
size: once
D: NA
V: TRBV18